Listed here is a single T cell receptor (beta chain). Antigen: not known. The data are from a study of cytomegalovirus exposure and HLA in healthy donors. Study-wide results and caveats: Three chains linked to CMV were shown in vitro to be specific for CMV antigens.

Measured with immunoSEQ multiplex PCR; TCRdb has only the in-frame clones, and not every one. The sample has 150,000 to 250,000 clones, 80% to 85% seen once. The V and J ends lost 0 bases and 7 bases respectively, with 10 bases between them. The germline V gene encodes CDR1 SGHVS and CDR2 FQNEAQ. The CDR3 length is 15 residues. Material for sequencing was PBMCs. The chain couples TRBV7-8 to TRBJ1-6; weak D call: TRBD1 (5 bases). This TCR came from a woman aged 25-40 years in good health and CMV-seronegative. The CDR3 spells CASSLAAGRNSPLHF. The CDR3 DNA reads TGTGCCAGCAGCTTAGCAGCAGGGAGGAATTCACCCCTCCACTTT.